This TCR beta chain was sequenced in a study of blood T cell repertoires in COVID-19. On the study more broadly: Acute and convalescent COVID-19 samples came from the United States, Italy and Spain. Sources were T cells, B-cell-depleted T cells, or PBMCs; the material itself was cDNA or gDNA.

Sequenced by immunoSEQ multiplex PCR; TCRdb stores in-frame clones only, minus some. The sample has around 200,000 clones, roughly 80% seen once. V trimming: 5 bases; J trimming: 0 bases; junction bases outside the gene matches: 18. Germline V CDR1 and CDR2: SGHTA, FQGTGA. The CDR3 totals 19 residues. The material sequenced was peripheral blood. V is TRBV7-3 and J is TRBJ1-1, with 7 bases fitting TRBD1. This TCR was recovered from a woman of 80 years or more with acute or convalescent COVID-19. In nucleotides, the CDR3 is TGTGCCAGCAGCCGCCCTTCAGACAGGGAACTCCTCATGAACACTGAAGCTTTCTTT. It encodes CASSRPSDRELLMNTEAFF.